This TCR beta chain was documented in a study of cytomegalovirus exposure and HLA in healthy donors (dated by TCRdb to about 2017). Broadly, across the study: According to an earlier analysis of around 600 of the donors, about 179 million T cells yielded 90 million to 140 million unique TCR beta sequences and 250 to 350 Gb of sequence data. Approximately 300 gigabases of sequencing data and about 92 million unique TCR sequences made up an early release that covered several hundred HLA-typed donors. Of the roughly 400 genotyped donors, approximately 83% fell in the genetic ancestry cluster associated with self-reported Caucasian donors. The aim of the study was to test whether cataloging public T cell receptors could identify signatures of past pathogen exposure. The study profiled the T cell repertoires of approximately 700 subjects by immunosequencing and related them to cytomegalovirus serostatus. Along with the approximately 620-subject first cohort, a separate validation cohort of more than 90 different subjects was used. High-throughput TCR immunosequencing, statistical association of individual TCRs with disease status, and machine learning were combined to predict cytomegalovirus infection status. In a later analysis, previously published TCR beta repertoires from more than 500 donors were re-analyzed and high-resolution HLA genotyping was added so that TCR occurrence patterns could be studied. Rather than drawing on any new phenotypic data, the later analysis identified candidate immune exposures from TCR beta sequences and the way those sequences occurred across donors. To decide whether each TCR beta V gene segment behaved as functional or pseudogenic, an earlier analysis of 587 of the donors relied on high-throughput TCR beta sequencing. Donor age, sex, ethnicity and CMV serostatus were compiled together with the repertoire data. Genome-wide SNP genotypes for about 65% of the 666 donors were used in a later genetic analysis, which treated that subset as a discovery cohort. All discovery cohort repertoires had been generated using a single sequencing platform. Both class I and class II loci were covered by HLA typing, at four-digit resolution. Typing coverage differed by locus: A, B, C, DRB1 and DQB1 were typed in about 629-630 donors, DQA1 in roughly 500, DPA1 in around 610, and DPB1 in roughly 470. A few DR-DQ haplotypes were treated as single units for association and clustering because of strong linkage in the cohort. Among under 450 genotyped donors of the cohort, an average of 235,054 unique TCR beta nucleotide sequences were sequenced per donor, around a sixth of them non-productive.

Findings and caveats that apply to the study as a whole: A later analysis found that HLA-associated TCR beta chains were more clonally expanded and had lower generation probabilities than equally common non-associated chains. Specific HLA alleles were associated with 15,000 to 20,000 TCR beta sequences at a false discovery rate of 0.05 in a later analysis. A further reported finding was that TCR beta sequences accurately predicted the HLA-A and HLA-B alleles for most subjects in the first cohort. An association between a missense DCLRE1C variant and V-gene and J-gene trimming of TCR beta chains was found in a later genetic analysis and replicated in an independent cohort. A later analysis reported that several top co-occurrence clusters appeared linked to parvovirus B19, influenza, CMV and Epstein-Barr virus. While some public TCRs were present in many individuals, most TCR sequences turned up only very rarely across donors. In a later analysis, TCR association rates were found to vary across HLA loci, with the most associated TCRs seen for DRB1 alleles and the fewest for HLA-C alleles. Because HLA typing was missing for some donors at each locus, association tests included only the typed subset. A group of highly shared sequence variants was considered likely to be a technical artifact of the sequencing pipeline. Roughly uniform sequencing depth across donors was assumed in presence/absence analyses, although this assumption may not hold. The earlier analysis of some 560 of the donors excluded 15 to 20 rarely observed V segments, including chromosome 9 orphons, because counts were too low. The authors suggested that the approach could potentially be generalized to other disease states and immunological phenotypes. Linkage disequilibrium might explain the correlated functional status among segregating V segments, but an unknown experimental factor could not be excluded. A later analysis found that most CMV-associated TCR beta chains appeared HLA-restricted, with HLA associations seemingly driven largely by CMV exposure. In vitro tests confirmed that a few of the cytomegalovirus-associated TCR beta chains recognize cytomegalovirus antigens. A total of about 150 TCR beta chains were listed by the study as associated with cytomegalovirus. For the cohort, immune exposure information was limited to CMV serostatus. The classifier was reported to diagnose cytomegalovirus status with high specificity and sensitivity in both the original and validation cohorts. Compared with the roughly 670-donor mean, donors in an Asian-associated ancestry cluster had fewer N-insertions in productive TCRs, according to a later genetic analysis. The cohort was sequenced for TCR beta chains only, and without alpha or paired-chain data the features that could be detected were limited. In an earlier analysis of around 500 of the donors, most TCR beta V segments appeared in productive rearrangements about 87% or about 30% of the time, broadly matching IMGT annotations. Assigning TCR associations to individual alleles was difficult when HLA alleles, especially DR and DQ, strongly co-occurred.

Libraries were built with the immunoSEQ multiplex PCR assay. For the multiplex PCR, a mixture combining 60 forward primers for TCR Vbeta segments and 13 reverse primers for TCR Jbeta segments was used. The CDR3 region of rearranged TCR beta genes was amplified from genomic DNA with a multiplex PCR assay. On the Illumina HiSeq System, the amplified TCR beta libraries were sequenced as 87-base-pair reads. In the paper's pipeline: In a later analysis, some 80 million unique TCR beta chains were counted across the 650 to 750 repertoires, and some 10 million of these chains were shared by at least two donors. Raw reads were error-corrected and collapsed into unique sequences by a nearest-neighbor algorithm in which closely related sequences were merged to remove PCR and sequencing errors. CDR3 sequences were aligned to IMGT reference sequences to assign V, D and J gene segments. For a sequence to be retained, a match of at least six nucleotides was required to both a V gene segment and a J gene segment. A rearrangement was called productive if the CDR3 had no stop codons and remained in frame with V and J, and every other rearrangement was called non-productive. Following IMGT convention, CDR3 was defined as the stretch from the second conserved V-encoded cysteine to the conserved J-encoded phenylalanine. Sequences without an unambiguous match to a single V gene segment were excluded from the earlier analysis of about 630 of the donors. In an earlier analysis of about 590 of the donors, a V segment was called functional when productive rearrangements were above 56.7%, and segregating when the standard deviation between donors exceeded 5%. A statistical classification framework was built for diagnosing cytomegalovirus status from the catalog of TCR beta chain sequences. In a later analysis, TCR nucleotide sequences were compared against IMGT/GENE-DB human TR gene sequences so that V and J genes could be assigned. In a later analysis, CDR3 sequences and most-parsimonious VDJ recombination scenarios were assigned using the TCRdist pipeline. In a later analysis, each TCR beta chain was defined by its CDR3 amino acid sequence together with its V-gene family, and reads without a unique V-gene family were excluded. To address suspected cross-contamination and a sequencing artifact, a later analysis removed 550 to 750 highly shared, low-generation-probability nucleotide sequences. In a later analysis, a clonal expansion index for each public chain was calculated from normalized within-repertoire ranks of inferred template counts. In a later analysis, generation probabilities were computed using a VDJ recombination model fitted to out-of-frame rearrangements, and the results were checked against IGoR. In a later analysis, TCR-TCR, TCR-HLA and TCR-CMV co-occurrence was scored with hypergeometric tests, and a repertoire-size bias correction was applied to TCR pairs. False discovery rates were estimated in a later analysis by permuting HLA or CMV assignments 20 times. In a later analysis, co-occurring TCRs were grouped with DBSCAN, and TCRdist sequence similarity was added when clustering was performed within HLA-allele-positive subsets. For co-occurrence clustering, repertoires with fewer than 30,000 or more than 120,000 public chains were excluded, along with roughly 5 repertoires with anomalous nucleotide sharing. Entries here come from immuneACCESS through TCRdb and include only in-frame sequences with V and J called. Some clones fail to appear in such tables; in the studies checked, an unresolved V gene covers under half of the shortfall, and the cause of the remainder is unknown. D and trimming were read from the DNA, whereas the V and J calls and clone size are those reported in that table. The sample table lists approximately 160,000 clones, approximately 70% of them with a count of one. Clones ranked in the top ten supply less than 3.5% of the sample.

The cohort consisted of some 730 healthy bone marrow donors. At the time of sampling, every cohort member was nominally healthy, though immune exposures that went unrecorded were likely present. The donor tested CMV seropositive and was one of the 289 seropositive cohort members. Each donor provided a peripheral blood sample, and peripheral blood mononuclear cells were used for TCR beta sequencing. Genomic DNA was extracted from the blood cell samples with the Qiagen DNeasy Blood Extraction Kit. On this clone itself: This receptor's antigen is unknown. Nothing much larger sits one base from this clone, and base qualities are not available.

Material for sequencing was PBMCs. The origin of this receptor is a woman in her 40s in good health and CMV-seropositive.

The CDR3 protein: CASIRVATNEKLFF. The nucleotides are TGTGCCAGCATCAGGGTTGCAACTAATGAAAAACTGTTTTTT. The chain is assembled from TRBV27 and TRBJ1-4; TRBD1 is possibly the D segment (5 matching bases). V lost 7 bases and J lost 0 bases; the stretch between them is 9 bases long. The CDR3, from cysteine to phenylalanine, totals 14 residues. The CDR3 DNA has 42 bases and is translated from base 1. In the germline V gene (reference sequence), CDR1 corresponds to MNHEY and CDR2 to SMNVEV.